This T cell receptor (beta chain) was captured by sequencing in a study of beta chain features in type 1 diabetes listed by TCRdb under 2018. Some background on the complete study: Mean age, gender distribution, total cell number and subset yield did not differ between patients and healthy donors. A total of 85 million to 140 million sorted cells were examined across all samples, and the number of cells per subset was strongly correlated with RNA yield. The study compared the TCRB repertoires of sorted circulating CD4+ T cell subsets in recently diagnosed type 1 diabetes patients with those in matched healthy donors. Regulatory and stem cell-like memory subsets were isolated from only 8 patients and about eight healthy donors, whereas naive and central memory subsets came from all 30 or so donors. Overall study results and their limits: At VDJ recombination sites, type 1 diabetes patients had fewer insertions and more deleted nucleotides, which implies abnormalities in thymic rearrangement. Naive, central memory and regulatory TCRB repertoires appeared more similar among patients than among healthy donors. Shorter templates might have been favored by PCR, but patient and control samples were amplified and corrected together, so both groups would have been affected equally by any skew. Because cDNA rather than genomic DNA was sequenced, highly expressing activated cells could have been over-represented, although no difference in activation and CD3 levels was found between groups. HLA sub-analyses involved small numbers of individuals, so any influence of HLA type on TCRB rearrangement remained unresolved. A moderate but significant shortening of TCRB CDR3 length was observed in type 1 diabetes patients in all four CD4+ subsets.

This clone occurred a few times. Its antigen is currently not known. No per-base quality is available; no much larger clone lies one base away. The High Capacity cDNA Reverse Transcription Kit was used to reverse transcribe all of the isolated RNA, meaning that expressed TCRB transcripts were what got sequenced. Naive, central memory and regulatory T cell samples underwent deep immunoSEQ sequencing, averaging about 3.57 million total reads per sample. After sorted cells were lysed in RLT buffer, RNA was extracted with DNase-treated RNeasy Micro or Mini kits, with the choice depending on cell number. To prevent cross-contamination, every cell subset was processed on its own, while patient and healthy donor samples were processed together. The immunoSEQ multiplex PCR was used to amplify TCRB sequences from cDNA, generating 87-bp fragments that spanned the CDR3 region. Sequencing of the amplicons was done on the Illumina HiSeq platform. Per the original workflow: PCR bias was corrected computationally using synthetic template baselines, and reads within Hamming distance 2 were collapsed, with unmergeable singletons discarded. Reads were aligned to IMGT to assign V, D and J genes, CDR3 length, and insertions or deletions at six rearrangement sites. Within each subset, clonotype counts were normalized to sorted cell number, after which true diversity and Gini coefficients were computed with the tcR R package. The overlap coefficient, calculated on TCRB nucleotide sequences, was used to measure repertoire sharing. As a proxy for the pre-selection repertoire, out-of-frame TCRB sequences from naive cells were analyzed. Entries here come from immuneACCESS through TCRdb and include only in-frame sequences with V and J called. Some clones fail to appear in such tables; in the studies checked, an unresolved V gene covers under half of the shortfall, and the cause of the remainder is unknown. The DNA gave D and trimming, while V, J and clone size come from that table. Across this sample there are under 950,000 clones, with about a sixth seen only once. The ten largest account for 0.023% of the sample.

Measured from the cysteine to the phenylalanine, the CDR3 is 14 residues long. Only CDR3 DNA is held: 42 bases, read in frame from base 1. The V end loses 5 bases and the J end loses 3 bases, and a stretch of 12 bases separates them. The germline V gene gives CDR1 as SGHTA and CDR2 as FQGNSA. Each donor gave one peripheral blood draw, around 100 mL on average, collected into heparinised tubes. Using a panel that included CD45RO, CCR7, CD25, CD127, CD95 and CD27, naive, central memory, regulatory and stem cell-like memory CD4+ T cells were sorted on a BD FACSAria II. Purity was above 98% for every sorted population. Right away, PBMCs were isolated by Lymphoprep density gradient centrifugation and were stained directly, with no culture step. So that batch effects would be minimized, each experiment stained and sorted samples in pairs, pairing one healthy donor with one patient.

Source material: naive CD4+ T cells from blood. The cell subset or site tag for this specimen amounts to: true naive CD4+ T cells. This clonotype originated in a woman aged 18-30 years in good health. The chain joins TRBV7-2 to TRBJ2-3; TRBD1 is perhaps the D gene, given 7 matching bases. The CDR3 protein is CASSQGGLTDTQYF. The DNA reads TGTGCCAGCAGCCAGGGGGGCCTGACAGATACGCAGTATTTT.